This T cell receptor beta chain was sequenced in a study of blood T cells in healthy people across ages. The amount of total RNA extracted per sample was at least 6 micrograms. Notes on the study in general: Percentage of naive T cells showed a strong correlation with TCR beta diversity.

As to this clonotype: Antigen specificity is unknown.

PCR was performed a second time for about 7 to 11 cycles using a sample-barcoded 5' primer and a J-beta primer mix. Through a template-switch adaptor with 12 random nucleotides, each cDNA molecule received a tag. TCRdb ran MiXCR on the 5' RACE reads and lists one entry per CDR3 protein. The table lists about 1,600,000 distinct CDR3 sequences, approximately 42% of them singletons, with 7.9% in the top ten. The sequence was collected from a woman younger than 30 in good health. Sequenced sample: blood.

The DNA for the CDR3 is TGCGCCAGCAGTTGGGGACAGGGCCAAGAGACCCAGTACTTC. Its translation: CASSWGQGQETQYF. The chain is built from TRBV5-1 and TRBJ2-5; 9 bases are shared with TRBD1. The junction had 3 bases not matched to a gene; V was cut back by 5 bases and J by 1 base. CDR1 is SGHRS, CDR2 YFSETQ, per germline. The CDR3 is 14 residues long.